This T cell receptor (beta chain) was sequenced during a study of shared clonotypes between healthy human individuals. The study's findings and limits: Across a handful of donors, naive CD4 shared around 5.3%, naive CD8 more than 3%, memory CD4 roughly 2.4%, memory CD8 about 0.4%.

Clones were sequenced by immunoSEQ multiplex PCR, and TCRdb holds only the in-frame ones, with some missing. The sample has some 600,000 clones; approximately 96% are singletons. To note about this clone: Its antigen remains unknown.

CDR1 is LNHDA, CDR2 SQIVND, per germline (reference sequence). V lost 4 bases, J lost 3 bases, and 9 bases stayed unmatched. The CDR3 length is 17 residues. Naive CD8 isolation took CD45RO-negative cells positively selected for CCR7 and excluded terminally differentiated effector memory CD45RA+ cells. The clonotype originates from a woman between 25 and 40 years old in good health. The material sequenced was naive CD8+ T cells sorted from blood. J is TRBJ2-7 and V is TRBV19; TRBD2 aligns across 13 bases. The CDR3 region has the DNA TGTGCCAGTAGTACGGGGACTAGCGGGATTTTTCTCTACGAGCAGTACTTC. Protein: CASSTGTSGIFLYEQYF. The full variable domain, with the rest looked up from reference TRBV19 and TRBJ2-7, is DGGITQSPKYLFRKEGQNVTLSCEQNLNHDAMYWYRQDPGQGLRLIYYSQIVNDFQKGDIAEGYSVSREKKESFPLTVTSAQKNPTAFYLCASSTGTSGIFLYEQYFGPGTRLTVT.